This T cell receptor (beta chain) was observed in a study of blood T cell repertoires in COVID-19. Study in general: The study drew acute and convalescent COVID-19 samples from the United States, Italy and Spain. From T cells, B-cell-depleted T cells, or PBMCs came the material, which was cDNA or gDNA.

Clinical histories supplied by participants themselves formed the basis of cohort assignment. Germline V gives CDR1 SNHLY, CDR2 FYNNEI. Trimming removed 2 bases at V and 4 bases at J, with 12 bases between. The CDR3 has 15 residues. Clones were sequenced by immunoSEQ multiplex PCR, and TCRdb holds only the in-frame ones, with some missing. The sample has 400,000 to 450,000 clones, 80% to 90% seen once. The clonotype comes from a man younger than 45 who had recovered from COVID-19. The sample consisted of PBMCs or T cells enriched from blood (not recorded which). The chain employs TRBV2 and TRBJ1-5; D remains unclear. The CDR3 DNA follows: TGTGCCAGCAGTGAAACCCCGACGGGGAATCAGCCCCAGCATTTT. Amino acid sequence: CASSETPTGNQPQHF.